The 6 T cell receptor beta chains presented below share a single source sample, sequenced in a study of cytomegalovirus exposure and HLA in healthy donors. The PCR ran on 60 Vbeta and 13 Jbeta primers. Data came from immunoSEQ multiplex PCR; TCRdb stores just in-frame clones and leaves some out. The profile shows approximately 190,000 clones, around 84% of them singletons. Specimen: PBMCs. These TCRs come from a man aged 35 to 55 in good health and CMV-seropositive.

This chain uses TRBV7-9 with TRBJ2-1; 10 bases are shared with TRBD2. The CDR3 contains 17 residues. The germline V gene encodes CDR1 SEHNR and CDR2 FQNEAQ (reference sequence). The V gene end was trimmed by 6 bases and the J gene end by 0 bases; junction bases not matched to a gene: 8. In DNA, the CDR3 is TGTGCCAGCAGTCCGGGACTAGCGACAAACTCCTACAATGAGCAGTTCTTC. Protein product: CASSPGLATNSYNEQFF.

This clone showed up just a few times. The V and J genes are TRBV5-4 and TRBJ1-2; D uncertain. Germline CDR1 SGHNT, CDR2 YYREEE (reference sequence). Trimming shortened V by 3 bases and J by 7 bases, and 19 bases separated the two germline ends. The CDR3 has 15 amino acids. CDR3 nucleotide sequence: TGTGCCAGCAGCTCAGCGGCGGCTAGGACGGCTGGCTACACCTTC. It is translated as CASSSAAARTAGYTF. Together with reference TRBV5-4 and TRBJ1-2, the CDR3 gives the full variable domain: ETGVTQSPTHLIKTRGQQVTLRCSSQSGHNTVSWYQQALGQGPQFIFQYYREEENGRGNFPPRFSGLQFPNYSSELNVNALELDDSALYLCASSSAAARTAGYTFGSGTRLTVV.

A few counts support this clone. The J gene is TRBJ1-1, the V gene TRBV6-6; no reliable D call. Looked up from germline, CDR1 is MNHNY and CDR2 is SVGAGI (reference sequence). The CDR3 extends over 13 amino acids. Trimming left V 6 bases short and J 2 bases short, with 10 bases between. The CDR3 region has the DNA TGTGCCAGCAGCTCCGGGAGAAACACTGAAGCTTTCTTT. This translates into CASSSGRNTEAFF.

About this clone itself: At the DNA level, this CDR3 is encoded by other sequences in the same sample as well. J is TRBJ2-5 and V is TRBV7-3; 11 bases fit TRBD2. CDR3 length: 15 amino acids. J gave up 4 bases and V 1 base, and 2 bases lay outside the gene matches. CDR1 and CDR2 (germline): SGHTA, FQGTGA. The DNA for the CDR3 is TGTGCCAGCAGCTTAATCGGACTAGCGGGAGAGACCCAGTACTTC. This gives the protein CASSLIGLAGETQYF.

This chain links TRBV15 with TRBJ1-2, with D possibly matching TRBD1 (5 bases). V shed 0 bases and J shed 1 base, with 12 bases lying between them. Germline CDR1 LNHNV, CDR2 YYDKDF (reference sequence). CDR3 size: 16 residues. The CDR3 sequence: CATSRDPSGNNYGYTF. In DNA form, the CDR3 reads TGTGCCACCAGCAGAGATCCCTCAGGGAATAACTATGGCTACACCTTC.

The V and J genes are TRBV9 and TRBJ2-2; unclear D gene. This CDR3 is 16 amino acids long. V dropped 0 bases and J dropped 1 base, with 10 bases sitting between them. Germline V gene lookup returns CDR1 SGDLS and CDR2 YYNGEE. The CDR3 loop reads CASSVDGGLNTGELFF. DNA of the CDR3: TGTGCCAGCAGCGTAGACGGCGGTTTGAACACCGGGGAGCTGTTTTTT.